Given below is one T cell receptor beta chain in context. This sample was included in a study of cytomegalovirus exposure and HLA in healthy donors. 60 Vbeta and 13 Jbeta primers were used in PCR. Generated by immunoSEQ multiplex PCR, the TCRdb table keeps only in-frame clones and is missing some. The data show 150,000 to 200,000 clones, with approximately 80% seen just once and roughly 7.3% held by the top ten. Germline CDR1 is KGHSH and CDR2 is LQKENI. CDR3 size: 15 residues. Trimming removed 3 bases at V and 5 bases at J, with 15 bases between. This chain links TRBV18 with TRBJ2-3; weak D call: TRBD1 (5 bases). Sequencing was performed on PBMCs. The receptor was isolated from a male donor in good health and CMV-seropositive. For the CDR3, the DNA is TGTGCCAGCTCACCGGGAACAGGTTCGGAAGATACGCAGTATTTT. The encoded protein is CASSPGTGSEDTQYF. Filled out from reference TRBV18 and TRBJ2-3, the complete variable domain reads NAGVMQNPRHLVRRRGQEARLRCSPMKGHSHVYWYRQLPEEGLKFMVYLQKENIIDESGMPKERFSAEFPKEGPSILRIQQVVRGDSAAYFCASSPGTGSEDTQYFGPGTRLTVL.